A selection of T cell receptor beta chains follows, all from one sample in a study of blood T cell repertoires in COVID-19. Profiled with immunoSEQ multiplex PCR; TCRdb holds only in-frame clones, not every one. The sample shows 90,000 to 120,000 clones, more than 70% of them seen only once. Specimen: peripheral blood. The receptors stem from a man between 65 and 85 years old with acute or convalescent COVID-19. CDR3s include the opening cysteine and the closing phenylalanine or tryptophan. Each record gives: D gene, V gene, clone size, J gene, CDR3 protein, CDR3 DNA. The D gene is left open where the match is weak. Clone size appears in some rows only: once, few, many, or a class for an expanded clone.

.	TRBV7-9	.	TRBJ1-3	CASSRRQGGFSGNTIYF	TGTGCCAGCAGCCGACGGCAAGGGGGATTCTCTGGAAACACCATATATTTT
.	TRBV7-2	.	TRBJ2-7	CASSLGAGPSYEQYF	TGTGCCAGCAGCTTAGGGGCAGGGCCTTCCTACGAGCAGTACTTC
.	TRBV19	.	TRBJ1-1	CASFRTDWNTEAFF	TGTGCCAGCTTCCGGACAGACTGGAACACTGAAGCTTTCTTT
TRBD1	TRBV7-2	.	TRBJ2-4	CASSLGQAIQYF	TGTGCCAGCAGCTTGGGACAGGCCATTCAGTACTTC
TRBD2	TRBV7-3	.	TRBJ2-5	CASSLGLAEQETQYF	TGTGCCAGCAGCTTGGGACTAGCGGAGCAAGAGACCCAGTACTTC
.	TRBV6-1	once	TRBJ1-6	CASSDRTDSPLHF	TGTGCCAGCAGTGACAGGACAGACTCACCCCTCCACTTT
TRBD1	TRBV6-6	few	TRBJ2-7	CASSQGQGPNEQYF	TGTGCCAGCAGTCAAGGACAGGGACCCAACGAGCAGTACTTC
TRBD1	TRBV27	.	TRBJ1-2	CASTPLTGGGPRGYTF	TGTGCCAGCACCCCGTTAACAGGGGGCGGCCCGCGGGGCTACACCTTC
.	TRBV19	.	TRBJ2-2	CASSPLSSTGELFF	TGTGCCAGTAGCCCCCTCTCCTCCACCGGGGAGCTGTTTTTT
.	TRBV4-2	once	TRBJ2-1	CASSQEMSLHNEQFF	TGTGCCAGCAGCCAAGAAATGTCCCTTCACAATGAGCAGTTCTTC
.	TRBV7-9	.	TRBJ2-6	CASSLLTGRGGRNVLTF	TGTGCCAGCAGCTTACTTACGGGGAGAGGGGGTAGAAACGTCCTGACTTTC
TRBD1	TRBV5-1	.	TRBJ2-2	CASSLTGLPAGQGRNTGELFF	TGCGCCAGCAGCTTAACAGGGCTTCCAGCCGGACAGGGGAGAAACACCGGGGAGCTGTTTTTT
.	TRBV19	.	TRBJ2-2	CASSRSLVNTGELFF	TGTGCCAGTAGTAGGAGTCTGGTGAACACCGGGGAGCTGTTTTTT
.	TRBV29-1	.	TRBJ1-3	CSVEGPDGNTIYF	TGCAGCGTTGAGGGGCCAGATGGAAACACCATATATTTT
.	TRBV18	.	TRBJ1-1	CASSPRDEAFF	TGTGCCAGCTCACCACGAGATGAAGCTTTCTTT
TRBD2	TRBV29-1	.	TRBJ2-1	CSVILSGGAPDEQFF	TGCAGCGTCATACTTAGCGGGGGGGCGCCTGATGAGCAGTTCTTC
.	TRBV6-5	.	TRBJ1-1	CASRRQLNTEAFF	TGTGCCAGCAGAAGACAGTTAAACACTGAAGCTTTCTTT
.	TRBV7-3	.	TRBJ2-3	CASRISAGRADTQYF	TGTGCCAGCAGGATTTCCGCCGGGCGGGCAGATACGCAGTATTTT
TRBD1	TRBV28	.	TRBJ1-5	CASRGQGSNQPQHF	TGTGCCAGCAGGGGACAGGGCAGCAATCAGCCCCAGCATTTT
.	TRBV9	.	TRBJ2-2	CASSVVLNTGELFF	TGTGCCAGCAGCGTAGTTCTTAACACCGGGGAGCTGTTTTTT
.	TRBV6-1	.	TRBJ1-3	CASSENGQGGNTIYF	TGTGCCAGCAGTGAAAACGGCCAGGGTGGAAACACCATATATTTT
.	TRBV12-3/TRBV12-4	.	TRBJ1-3	CACAESSGNTIYF	TGTGCCTGCGCGGAGAGCTCTGGAAACACCATATATTTT
.	TRBV7-8	.	TRBJ2-7	CASSEEREQYF	TGTGCCAGCAGCGAAGAGCGCGAGCAGTACTTC
TRBD1	TRBV19	.	TRBJ2-5	CASSVFSGQGMETQYF	TGTGCCAGTAGCGTTTTCTCAGGACAGGGGATGGAGACCCAGTACTTC
.	TRBV29-1	few	TRBJ1-4	CSVRGGGEKLFF	TGCAGCGTTAGGGGAGGAGGTGAAAAACTGTTTTTT
TRBD1	TRBV27	many	TRBJ2-7	CAVRGQGAPEQYF	TGTGCCGTTCGAGGACAGGGGGCCCCTGAGCAGTACTTC
.	TRBV6-2/TRBV6-3	.	TRBJ2-2	CASSRAGGGSTGELFF	TGTGCCAGCAGCAGGGCCGGTGGAGGTAGCACCGGGGAGCTGTTTTTT
TRBD2	TRBV5-1	.	TRBJ2-2	CASNPGGGVTGELFF	TGCGCCAGCAATCCGGGAGGAGGGGTCACCGGGGAGCTGTTTTTT
.	TRBV7-8	.	TRBJ1-5	CASSLGDWGNQPQHF	TGTGCCAGCAGCTTAGGGGACTGGGGCAATCAGCCCCAGCATTTT
.	TRBV3-1/TRBV3-2	.	TRBJ2-7	CASSQWQSYEQYF	TGTGCCAGCAGCCAATGGCAGTCCTACGAGCAGTACTTC
TRBD1	TRBV14	.	TRBJ2-1	CASSPAGGGTYKNEQFF	TGTGCCAGCAGCCCTGCAGGGGGCGGGACTTATAAAAATGAGCAGTTCTTC
TRBD1	TRBV7-7	.	TRBJ2-5	CASSLRTGDIRSQARETQYF	TGTGCCAGCAGCCTCCGGACAGGGGATATACGGAGTCAGGCTCGAGAGACCCAGTACTTC
.	TRBV7-9	.	TRBJ2-7	CASSLTWWPIYEQYF	TGTGCCAGCAGCTTAACGTGGTGGCCAATCTACGAGCAGTACTTC
.	TRBV3-1/TRBV3-2	.	TRBJ2-2	CASSQDSGSTFGELFF	TGTGCCAGCAGCCAAGACTCGGGGTCAACCTTCGGGGAGCTGTTTTTT
.	TRBV11-1	.	TRBJ2-3	CASSLRRVRNTQYF	TGTGCCAGCAGCTTAAGAAGAGTCCGAAATACGCAGTATTTT
TRBD2	TRBV7-2	.	TRBJ2-7	CASSLVSAGGGGHEQYF	TGTGCCAGCAGCCTAGTATCAGCGGGGGGTGGTGGGCACGAGCAGTACTTC
TRBD1	TRBV27	.	TRBJ2-6	CASSSIQGIGSGANVLTF	TGTGCCAGCAGTTCCATACAGGGGATAGGGTCTGGGGCCAACGTCCTGACTTTC
.	TRBV3-1/TRBV3-2	few	TRBJ1-6	CASSQEGQGGGDSPLHF	TGTGCCAGCAGCCAAGAAGGGCAGGGCGGAGGGGATTCACCCCTCCACTTT
TRBD1	TRBV7-3	.	TRBJ2-2	CASRSTGAGGELFF	TGTGCCAGCAGATCCACAGGGGCCGGCGGGGAGCTGTTTTTT
.	TRBV5-1	.	TRBJ2-7	CASSGGLTGFNEQYF	TGCGCCAGCAGCGGTGGGCTTACAGGGTTCAACGAGCAGTACTTC
TRBD1	TRBV6-5	.	TRBJ1-5	CASRDGQGGNQPQHF	TGTGCCAGCAGGGATGGACAGGGGGGCAATCAGCCCCAGCATTTT
TRBD2	TRBV11-1	.	TRBJ2-2	CASSQRSGGAPGELFF	TGTGCCAGCAGCCAAAGGAGCGGGGGGGCTCCCGGGGAGCTGTTTTTT
.	TRBV27	few	TRBJ2-7	CASSLSTNRDYEQYF	TGTGCCAGCAGTTTATCGACTAACAGAGACTACGAGCAGTACTTC
TRBD1	TRBV7-2	.	TRBJ1-3	CASSLNTGGVNTIYF	TGTGCCAGCAGCTTAAATACAGGGGGCGTAAACACCATATATTTT
.	TRBV6-1	.	TRBJ2-7	CASSELFLPGTPYEQYF	TGTGCCAGCAGTGAACTCTTTCTCCCAGGAACCCCCTACGAGCAGTACTTC
.	TRBV3-1/TRBV3-2	.	TRBJ1-6	CASSQTSYNSPLHF	TGTGCCAGCAGCCAAACAAGTTATAATTCACCCCTCCACTTT
.	TRBV7-7	.	TRBJ1-1	CASSRDMNTEAFF	TGTGCCAGCAGCCGGGACATGAACACTGAAGCTTTCTTT
.	TRBV20-1	.	TRBJ2-1	CSALVYSEQFF	TGCAGTGCTTTAGTATACAGTGAGCAGTTCTTC
TRBD1	TRBV29-1	.	TRBJ2-5	CSVEERPDRVITETQYF	TGCAGCGTTGAAGAGCGTCCGGACAGGGTGATCACAGAGACCCAGTACTTC
.	TRBV20-1	.	TRBJ1-2	CSASSGINYGYTF	TGCAGTGCTAGTTCCGGGATTAACTATGGCTACACCTTC
TRBD1	TRBV19	once	TRBJ2-7	CASSPAGQANEQYF	TGTGCCAGTAGTCCCGCGGGACAGGCCAACGAGCAGTACTTC
TRBD1	TRBV6-5	.	TRBJ2-3	CASKGGQGSDTQYF	TGTGCCAGCAAGGGGGGACAGGGATCAGATACGCAGTATTTT
TRBD1	TRBV4-3	once	TRBJ2-6	CASSQEGHRGSGANVLTF	TGCGCCAGCAGCCAAGAAGGGCACAGGGGCTCTGGGGCCAACGTCCTGACTTTC
.	TRBV27	.	TRBJ1-2	CASSLFGGVDGYTF	TGTGCCAGCAGTTTATTTGGGGGGGTCGATGGCTACACCTTC
.	TRBV19	.	TRBJ2-5	CASSIGRIGETQYF	TGTGCCAGTAGTATAGGCAGGATAGGAGAGACCCAGTACTTC
.	TRBV10-3	.	TRBJ1-5	CAISVGGDSNQPQHF	TGTGCCATCAGCGTGGGAGGGGATAGCAATCAGCCCCAGCATTTT
TRBD2	TRBV12-3/TRBV12-4	.	TRBJ2-1	CASSFTSGGLVFF	TGTGCCAGCAGTTTCACTAGCGGGGGCCTGGTTTTCTTC